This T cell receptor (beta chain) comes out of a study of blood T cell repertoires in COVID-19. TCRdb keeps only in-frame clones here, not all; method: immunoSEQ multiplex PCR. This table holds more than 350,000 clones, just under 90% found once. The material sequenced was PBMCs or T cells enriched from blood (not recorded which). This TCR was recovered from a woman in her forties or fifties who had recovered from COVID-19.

CDR3 coding DNA: TGTGCCATCAGCGGGGGGACAGGGAGTGGCTACACCTTC. Its protein is CAISGGTGSGYTF. The chain has TRBV10-3 and TRBJ1-2; TRBD1 aligns across 9 bases. The CDR3 is 13 amino acids. Germline V gene sequence: CDR1 ENHRY, CDR2 SYGVKD. Trimming took 6 bases from V and 7 from J; bases not matched to a gene: 6.